This T cell receptor (beta chain) came from a study of blood T cell repertoires in COVID-19. Turning to the study itself: Samples representing acute and convalescent COVID-19 were sourced from the United States, Italy and Spain. Sample material is recorded as cDNA or gDNA derived from T cells, B-cell-depleted T cells, or PBMCs.

Per the authors' pipeline: Amplified reference gene primers provided the basis for estimating nucleated cell counts. Profiling relied on immunoSEQ multiplex PCR, and the TCRdb table lists in-frame clones only, not all of them. For V, J and clone size, that table is used; D and trimming come from the DNA. This table has a few hundred thousand clones, about 87% appearing once. The CDR3 is made up of 17 amino acids. The germline V gene has CDR1 LGHDT and CDR2 YNNKEL (reference sequence). Trimming at V came to 2 bases and at J to 1 base, leaving 5 bases not matched to a gene. Across under 25 US areas, participants ranged in age from roughly 18 to 95 years.

Input material: PBMCs or T cells enriched from blood (not recorded which). This TCR came from a woman aged 45-59 years who had recovered from COVID-19. The chain recombines TRBV3-1 (or the pseudogene TRBV3-2) with TRBJ2-2, with 9 bases identical to TRBD2. The CDR3: CASSQRRTSVNTGELFF. The CDR3 DNA reads TGTGCCAGCAGCCAAAGGCGGACTAGCGTGAACACCGGGGAGCTGTTTTTT.